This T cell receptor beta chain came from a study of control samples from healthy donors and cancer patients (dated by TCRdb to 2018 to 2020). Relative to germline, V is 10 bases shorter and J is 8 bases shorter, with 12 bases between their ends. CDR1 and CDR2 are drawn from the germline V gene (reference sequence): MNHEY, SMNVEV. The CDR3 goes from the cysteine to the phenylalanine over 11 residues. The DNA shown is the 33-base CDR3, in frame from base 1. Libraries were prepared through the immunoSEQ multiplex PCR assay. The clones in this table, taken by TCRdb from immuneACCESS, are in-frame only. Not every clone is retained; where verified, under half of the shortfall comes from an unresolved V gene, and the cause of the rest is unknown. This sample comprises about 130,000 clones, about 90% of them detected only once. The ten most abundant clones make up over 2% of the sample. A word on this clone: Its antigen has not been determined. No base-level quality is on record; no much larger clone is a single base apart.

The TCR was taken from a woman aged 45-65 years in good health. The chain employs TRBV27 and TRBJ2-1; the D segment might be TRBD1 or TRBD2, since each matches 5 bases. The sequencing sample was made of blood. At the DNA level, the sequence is TGTGCCACCGCCTGGGGGTATGAGCAGTTCTTC. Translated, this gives CATAWGYEQFF.